Listed below are T cell receptor beta chains from one sample, sequenced in a study of shared T cell receptors in the human thymus. Data came from immunoSEQ multiplex PCR; TCRdb stores just in-frame clones and leaves some out. The sample carries 630,000 or so clones, around 87% recorded once. These same records also appear under a second study, on human thymus T cells.

Sequences were obtained from thymocytes. These receptors were collected from a boy less than two years old with a congenital heart defect. CDR3s include the opening cysteine and the closing phenylalanine or tryptophan. A D gene is named only where the DNA matches it firmly. Size is omitted from some rows. Given values are once, few, many or a class for expanded clones.

>TRBV4-3|TRBJ2-7|16|once|TRBD2
TGCGCCAGCGGCCAAGATACCGGGAGGAATACCTACGAGCAGTACTTC
CASGQDTGRNTYEQYF
>TRBV4-3|TRBJ2-1|18|-|TRBD1
TGCGCCAGCAGCCAAGATTGGGAACGGACAGGGGAGTACAATGAGCAGTTCTTC
CASSQDWERTGEYNEQFF
>TRBV7-6|TRBJ2-1|17|-|TRBD2
TGTGCCAGCAGCTTAGCTCACGCGGGGGGGCTCTACAATGAGCAGTTCTTC
CASSLAHAGGLYNEQFF
>TRBV7-9|TRBJ1-2|13|once|-
TGTGCCAGCAGCGGTCGGGACTTCTATGGCTACACCTTC
CASSGRDFYGYTF
>TRBV7-2|TRBJ2-7|13|-|-
TGTGCCAGCAGTTTCCGGACAGCCTACGAGCAGTACTTC
CASSFRTAYEQYF
>TRBV6-1|TRBJ1-5|14|once|-
TGTGCCAGCAGCCCCCAGGGGCACAATCAGCCCCAGCATTTT
CASSPQGHNQPQHF
>TRBV5-6|TRBJ2-7|15|-|-
TGTGCCAGCAGCTTTCGGTCGGCGGGGACGAAAGAGCAGTACTTC
CASSFRSAGTKEQYF
>TRBV4-1|TRBJ2-7|15|few|TRBD1
TGCGCCAGCAGCCATCGGACAGGGGAAAAAGACGAGCAGTACTTC
CASSHRTGEKDEQYF
>TRBV4-2|TRBJ2-6|19|-|-
TGTGCCAGCAGCCAATGTTGGAGCAGAGGCTACTCTGGGGCCAACGTCCTGACTTTC
CASSQCWSRGYSGANVLTF
>TRBV7-2|TRBJ2-3|15|-|-
TGTGCCAGCAGCTTAGTTTGGGAGGGCACAGATACGCAGTATTTT
CASSLVWEGTDTQYF
>TRBV5-5|TRBJ1-6|14|once|-
TGTGCCAGCAGCTTGATCAGTACCACTTCACCCCTCCACTTT
CASSLISTTSPLHF
>TRBV5-1|TRBJ2-7|20|-|TRBD2
TGCGCCAGCAGCTTGGGGCCGGGTACCCGAGAGGGAGGGCCAGGATACGAGCAGTACTTC
CASSLGPGTREGGPGYEQYF
>TRBV11-1|TRBJ2-7|13|-|-
TGTGCCAGCAGCTTAGAGTCAGGGGTCCAGCAGTACTTC
CASSLESGVQQYF
>TRBV11-2|TRBJ2-7|14|-|TRBD1
TGTGCCAGCAGCGAAAACAGGGGTTCGGACGAGCAGTACTTC
CASSENRGSDEQYF
>TRBV25-1|TRBJ2-7|13|-|-
TGTGCCAGCCTCAAGCCGGGATGTCACGAGCAGTACTTC
CASLKPGCHEQYF
>TRBV5-4|TRBJ2-3|18|-|-
TGTGCCAGCAGCTTTGGGCCGTGGGGAGATCTTAGCACAGATACGCAGTATTTT
CASSFGPWGDLSTDTQYF
>TRBV18|TRBJ1-1|15|-|-
TGTGCCAGCTCAATAGCCGGAGGGGCTAACACTGAAGCTTTCTTT
CASSIAGGANTEAFF
>TRBV27|TRBJ2-7|12|-|-
TGTGCCAGCAGTGGTATAGACTACGAGCAGTACTTC
CASSGIDYEQYF
>TRBV27|TRBJ2-2|17|-|-
TGTGCCAGCACTCCTTACTTCGGGACACCACTCGCCGGGGAGCTGTTTTTT
CASTPYFGTPLAGELFF
>TRBV9|TRBJ2-5|16|-|TRBD2
TGTGCCAGCAGCGGGGGGCTCAGCGGGGGGGCCGAGACCCAGTACTTC
CASSGGLSGGAETQYF
>TRBV19|TRBJ2-7|16|-|TRBD2
TGTGCCAGTAGTATCGGGGGAGCTAGCGGGAAGTGGGAGCAGTACTTC
CASSIGGASGKWEQYF
>TRBV5-6|TRBJ2-7|15|-|TRBD1
TGTGCCAGTATGAGTAGGGACAGGGGTGGCTACGAGCAGTACTTC
CASMSRDRGGYEQYF
>TRBV18|TRBJ1-1|12|-|-
TGTGCCAGCTCAAAGGGAGGCGCTGAAGCTTTCTTT
CASSKGGAEAFF
>TRBV5-1|TRBJ2-1|17|-|TRBD2
TGCGCCAGCAGCCCTGACGAGCGGGAGAGAACCTACAATGAGCAGTTCTTC
CASSPDERERTYNEQFF
>TRBV7-4|TRBJ2-5|18|-|-
TGTGCCAGCAGCTTAATCTTAAGGGGACTGATGCCTGACGAGACCCAGTACTTC
CASSLILRGLMPDETQYF
>TRBV28|TRBJ2-1|14|-|-
TGTGCCAGCAGTTTACTATATGGGGGGAATGAGCAGTTCTTC
CASSLLYGGNEQFF
>TRBV11-2|TRBJ2-1|17|few|-
TGTGCCAGCAGCGCCCAACCTAGCGACCCGGGGCGCAATGAGCAGTTCTTC
CASSAQPSDPGRNEQFF
>TRBV7-7|TRBJ2-3|20|-|TRBD2
TGTGCCAGCAGACTTGAGACAGAAACTAGCGGGATCCCTAGCACAGATACGCAGTATTTT
CASRLETETSGIPSTDTQYF
>TRBV15|TRBJ2-1|21|-|TRBD1
TGTGCCACCAGCAGAGATTATGGGACAGGGGGTTTTCCCAGACCTTGGAATGAGCAGTTCTTC
CATSRDYGTGGFPRPWNEQFF
>TRBV19|TRBJ1-1|14|few|-
TGTGCCAGTAGTAACTCCGGGGGGAACACTGAAGCTTTCTTT
CASSNSGGNTEAFF
>TRBV28|TRBJ2-3|15|-|-
TGTGCCAGCAGTTTCGCCGGGGATGGACAGGATACGCAGTATTTT
CASSFAGDGQDTQYF
>TRBV18|TRBJ1-4|14|-|-
TGTGCCAGCTCACCGCACCTCTGGAGGGAAAAACTGTTTTTT
CASSPHLWREKLFF
>TRBV19|TRBJ1-3|14|few|TRBD1
TGTGCCAGTAGTGTCAGGGGGCTCGGAAACACCATATATTTT
CASSVRGLGNTIYF
>TRBV19|TRBJ2-1|16|-|-
TGTGCCAGTAGTATGAGGGACTGGAACTCCTACAATGAGCAGTTCTTC
CASSMRDWNSYNEQFF
>TRBV6-5|TRBJ2-7|13|-|TRBD2
TGTGCCAGCGGACTAGCGGGATACAGCGAGCAGTACTTC
CASGLAGYSEQYF
>TRBV10-3|TRBJ2-1|12|-|-
TGTGCCATCAGTGAGTTCCAGGGAGAGCAGTTCTTC
CAISEFQGEQFF
>TRBV4-3|TRBJ2-7|16|-|-
TGCGCCAGCAGCCAAGAGGGAAGCAGGGGTGAAAACGAGCAGTACTTC
CASSQEGSRGENEQYF
>TRBV5-6|TRBJ1-2|17|once|-
TGTGCCAGCAGCTTAACCGGACAGATTACTTCAAACTATGGCTACACCTTC
CASSLTGQITSNYGYTF
>TRBV29-1|TRBJ2-2|15|-|TRBD1
TGCAGCGTTGAAAATCCCGGGACAGGGACCGGGGAGCTGTTTTTT
CSVENPGTGTGELFF
>TRBV27|TRBJ2-3|15|-|-
TGTGCCAGCAGTGTACGTCAGGGGATGACAGATACGCAGTATTTT
CASSVRQGMTDTQYF
>TRBV5-6|TRBJ2-2|15|-|TRBD1
TGTGCCAGCAGCCGACAGGGTGAGAACACCGGGGAGCTGTTTTTT
CASSRQGENTGELFF
>TRBV19|TRBJ2-7|15|-|TRBD2
TGTGCCAGTAGTAGAACTAGCGGGGGGGGGAACGAGCAGTACTTC
CASSRTSGGGNEQYF
>TRBV5-6|TRBJ1-1|16|once|TRBD1
TGTGCCAGCAGCTTGGTGCTAAGCAGGGGGTCAACTGAAGCTTTCTTT
CASSLVLSRGSTEAFF
>TRBV28|TRBJ1-5|12|-|-
TGTGCCAGCAGTTCAGTTGAACGACCCCAGCATTTT
CASSSVERPQHF
>TRBV6-1|TRBJ2-3|14|-|TRBD1
TGTGCCAGCAGGAGGACAGGACGCACAGATACGCAGTATTTT
CASRRTGRTDTQYF
>TRBV4-3|TRBJ1-1|16|-|-
TGCGCCAGCAGCCAAGGGACGGGGTGGGGAAACACTGAAGCTTTCTTT
CASSQGTGWGNTEAFF
>TRBV10-3|TRBJ2-5|16|-|TRBD2
TGTGCCATCAGTGCCACTAGCGGGCCCGCCAAAGAGACCCAGTACTTC
CAISATSGPAKETQYF
>TRBV7-9|TRBJ2-2|18|-|TRBD2
TGTGCCAGCAGCCCAGGGACTAGCGGGAGTAGGAGGACCGGGGAGCTGTTTTTT
CASSPGTSGSRRTGELFF
>TRBV11-1|TRBJ2-5|15|-|-
TGTGCCAGCAGCTTAGGTTTGAGGGAACAAGAGACCCAGTACTTC
CASSLGLREQETQYF
>TRBV5-1|TRBJ2-7|11|few|-
TGCGCCAGCAGCTCGGGCTACGAGCAGTACTTC
CASSSGYEQYF
>TRBV4-1|TRBJ2-3|16|-|-
TGCGCCAGCAGCCAAGGGGCCAGGGTAGGGACAGATACGCAGTATTTT
CASSQGARVGTDTQYF
>TRBV15|TRBJ2-7|17|-|TRBD1
TGTGCCACCAGCAGAGTAGTGAGGACAGGGGAGTTGGGCGAGCAGTACTTC
CATSRVVRTGELGEQYF
>TRBV28|TRBJ2-3|16|few|TRBD1
TGTGCCAGCAGTTTTCTAGGACAGGAAATCACAGATACGCAGTATTTT
CASSFLGQEITDTQYF
>TRBV28|TRBJ2-1|15|-|-
TGTGCCAGCAGTTTATCTGGTCGCAGGCCCAATGAGCAGTTCTTC
CASSLSGRRPNEQFF
>TRBV4-3|TRBJ1-1|14|-|-
TGCGCCAGCAGCCAAAACCCAGGGAACACTGAAGCTTTCTTT
CASSQNPGNTEAFF
>TRBV15|TRBJ2-7|14|-|-
TGTGCCACCAGCAGAGGTCCCGACAGGCTCCAGCAGTACTTC
CATSRGPDRLQQYF
>TRBV27|TRBJ2-4|14|-|-
TGTGCCAGCAGTCAGAGCGGAGCCAAAAACATTCAGTACTTC
CASSQSGAKNIQYF
>TRBV27|TRBJ1-3|15|-|-
TGTGCCAGCGCCCCGCGGGGGAGCTCTGGAAACACCATATATTTT
CASAPRGSSGNTIYF
>TRBV9|TRBJ1-6|14|-|-
TGTGCCAGCAGCGTACGGTACTATAATTCACCCCTCCACTTT
CASSVRYYNSPLHF